This paragraph reports one TCR beta chain. Its target antigen remains unknown. No per-base quality is available; no much larger clone lies one base away. These data belong to a study of CD8+CD57+ T cells in acquired aplastic anemia (dated by TCRdb to the late 2010s). Some background on the complete study: On average, sorted CD4+ and CD8+ cells yielded 3.2 ug of extracted DNA, with a range of roughly 0.17 to 30 ug. CD8+CD57+ expansion was defined as a frequency above the mean frequency observed in healthy subjects. Overall study outcomes, separate from this receptor: No significant difference in CD8+ Simpson's diversity was found between patients and healthy controls (P=0.060). Although 25 to 30 CD8+ CDR3 sequences were shared by patients and controls, these sequences appeared highly expressed in patients and within the immunodominant clones of patients.

Flow cytometry had shown CD8+CD57+ cell expansion in the patients selected for sequencing. Every patient had a diagnosis of severe acquired aplastic anemia based on International Study of Aplastic Anemia and Agranulocytosis and Camitta criteria. No patient had received any therapy when blood was sampled. The study deep-sequenced TCR repertoires of sorted CD4+ and CD8+ blood T cells from severe aplastic anemia patients and healthy subjects. Patients were enrolled under clinicaltrials.gov protocols 00001620, 01623167, 00001397, 00071045, 00081523 and 00961064 in the USA. Ficoll-Paque density gradient centrifugation was used to isolate peripheral blood mononuclear cells. Before DNA extraction, CD4+ and CD8+ T cells were sorted with FACS or magnetic beads. Genomic DNA was used as template for profiling of TCR beta VDJ combinations and CDR3 sequences. An Illumina HiSeq 2000 was used for TCR repertoire sequencing. The original methods were these. TRBV/TRBJ rearrangement plots, CDR3 size and DJ length profiles, and Simpson's diversity index were used to evaluate the repertoires. The most abundant DNA sequence in the deep sequencing data was defined as the immunodominant clone. CDR3 amino acid sequences were screened for sharing across subjects and compared with published repertoires and the VDJdb database. TCRdb passed the public sequencing reads through fastp at Q25 and MiXCR, retaining productive beta sequences. Rows are combined by CDR3 protein, so each entry shows the most common genes and DNA. Here the V and J calls rest on TCRdb's processing, not on the authors' analysis. For this sample there are about 58,000 distinct CDR3 sequences; around 50% appear just once. 15% to 20% of the sample is held by the ten biggest clonotypes.

Its CDR3 holds 16 amino acids, cysteine through phenylalanine. Only CDR3 DNA is held: 48 bases, read in frame from base 1. For this chain, trimming is 2 bases at the V end and 8 bases at the J end, and the number of junction bases without a gene match is 9. Sequences SNHLY (CDR1) and FYNNEI (CDR2) are obtained from the germline V gene. This chain is built from TRBV2 and TRBJ2-1; the junction holds 10 bases that match TRBD2. This receptor was obtained from a human donor with aplastic anemia. The sequencing input was sorted CD4+, CD8+, or CD8+CD57+ T cells (not recorded which) from PBMCs. The CDR3 here reads CASSEWTTSGKYEQFF. The sequenced DNA: TGTGCCAGCAGTGAATGGACTACTAGCGGGAAATATGAGCAGTTCTTC.